Listed below are T cell receptor beta chains from one sample, sequenced in a study of T-cell memory formation after mild COVID-19. TCRdb processed the 5' RACE reads anew with MiXCR; each CDR3 protein has one entry. This sample has just over 300,000 distinct CDR3 sequences; just under 20% occur once, and the top ten carry 20% to 25%. Sequencing used PBMCs or a T cell subset sorted from them (not recorded which). The source of these receptors is a man younger than 35 who had mild COVID-19 (a few samples of this study predate the infection). Cell type and time point are not known. Each CDR3 is given with its conserved first and last residue. The order of the fields is CDR3 length, V gene, J gene, D gene, clone size, CDR3 protein, CDR3 DNA. The D gene is left open where the match is weak. Not all rows give a size; the values are once, few, many and, for expanded clones, a class.

15,TRBV6-5,TRBJ1-4,.,.,CASTPTSRSNEKLFF,TGTGCCAGCACCCCAACAAGTCGATCTAATGAAAAACTGTTTTTT
12,TRBV7-9,TRBJ1-1,.,many,CASSPPNTEAFF,TGTGCCAGCTCACCGCCGAACACTGAAGCTTTCTTT
15,TRBV6-6,TRBJ1-2,.,.,CASSFGVGPNYGYTF,TGTGCCAGCAGTTTCGGGGTTGGGCCGAACTATGGCTACACCTTC
12,TRBV2,TRBJ2-7,.,.,CASSEARREQYF,TGTGCCAGCAGTGAAGCGCGGCGCGAGCAGTACTTC
15,TRBV7-6,TRBJ2-1,TRBD2,.,CASSREAGGLDEQFF,TGTGCCAGCAGCAGGGAGGCGGGGGGGCTCGATGAGCAGTTCTTC
16,TRBV20-1,TRBJ1-5,.,.,CSARSLIDRYNQPQHF,TGCAGTGCTAGATCCCTTATAGACAGGTACAATCAGCCCCAGCATTTT
17,TRBV15,TRBJ2-3,TRBD2,.,CATSRVTSGARGDTQYF,TGTGCCACCAGCAGAGTAACTAGCGGGGCAAGGGGAGATACGCAGTATTTT
13,TRBV10-3,TRBJ2-5,.,few,CAISDEGSQTQYF,TGTGCCATCAGTGACGAGGGGAGTCAGACCCAGTACTTC
13,TRBV16,TRBJ2-1,.,many,CASTASSYNEQFF,TGTGCCAGCACCGCCAGCTCCTACAATGAGCAGTTCTTC
12,TRBV7-2,TRBJ2-1,.,few,CASSLRGPEQFF,TGTGCCAGCAGCTTACGGGGCCCTGAGCAGTTCTTC
16,TRBV7-8,TRBJ1-6,.,few,CASSLLSSGRDSPLHF,TGTGCCAGCAGCTTGTTGTCGTCGGGTAGGGATTCACCCCTCCACTTT
15,TRBV11-2,TRBJ1-2,TRBD1,.,CASSLEWEGANGYTF,TGTGCCAGCAGCTTAGAATGGGAGGGGGCTAATGGCTACACCTTC
14,TRBV11-2,TRBJ1-5,.,.,CASSLERTNQPQHF,TGTGCCAGCAGCTTAGAAAGGACAAATCAGCCCCAGCATTTT
13,TRBV20-1,TRBJ2-4,TRBD2,few,CSARPPGTSIQYF,TGCAGTGCTAGACCCCCAGGGACTAGCATTCAGTACTTC
14,TRBV4-3,TRBJ1-5,.,few,CASSQDGKNQPQHF,TGCGCCAGCAGCCAAGATGGAAAGAATCAGCCCCAGCATTTT
14,TRBV9,TRBJ2-3,.,.,CASTSRGDGDTQYF,TGTGCCAGCACCTCCCGGGGCGATGGGGATACGCAGTATTTT
14,TRBV5-6,TRBJ2-1,.,few,CASSPRGSDNEQFF,TGTGCCAGCAGCCCCAGAGGGTCCGACAATGAGCAGTTCTTC
13,TRBV5-1,TRBJ2-3,.,.,CASSRASWGTQYF,TGCGCCAGCAGCCGGGCTTCCTGGGGTACGCAGTATTTT
13,TRBV6-2/TRBV6-3,TRBJ1-5,.,.,CASTQWGDQPQHF,TGTGCCAGCACCCAATGGGGGGATCAGCCCCAGCATTTT
17,TRBV18,TRBJ2-1,TRBD2,many,CASSPPLAGGAYNEQFF,TGTGCCAGCTCACCACCCCTAGCGGGGGGGGCCTACAATGAGCAGTTCTTC
14,TRBV27,TRBJ2-3,TRBD2,few,CASTPAGRTDTQYF,TGTGCCAGCACTCCAGCGGGGCGCACAGATACGCAGTATTTT
15,TRBV5-1,TRBJ2-7,TRBD1,.,CASRPPGTGVEEQYF,TGCGCCAGCAGACCTCCCGGGACAGGGGTAGAGGAGCAGTACTTC
15,TRBV5-1,TRBJ2-3,.,few,CASSFGGGQADTQYF,TGCGCCAGCAGCTTTGGAGGAGGGCAGGCAGATACGCAGTATTTT
15,TRBV5-1,TRBJ1-5,.,.,CASSSDGQLDQPQHF,TGCGCCAGCAGCTCGGATGGACAGTTAGATCAGCCCCAGCATTTT
14,TRBV15,TRBJ2-3,.,few,CATSSLSATDTQYF,TGTGCCACCAGCAGTCTTAGCGCCACAGATACGCAGTATTTT
15,TRBV11-2,TRBJ2-3,TRBD2,.,CASSSSGGAADTQYF,TGTGCCAGCAGCTCGAGCGGGGGGGCAGCAGATACGCAGTATTTT